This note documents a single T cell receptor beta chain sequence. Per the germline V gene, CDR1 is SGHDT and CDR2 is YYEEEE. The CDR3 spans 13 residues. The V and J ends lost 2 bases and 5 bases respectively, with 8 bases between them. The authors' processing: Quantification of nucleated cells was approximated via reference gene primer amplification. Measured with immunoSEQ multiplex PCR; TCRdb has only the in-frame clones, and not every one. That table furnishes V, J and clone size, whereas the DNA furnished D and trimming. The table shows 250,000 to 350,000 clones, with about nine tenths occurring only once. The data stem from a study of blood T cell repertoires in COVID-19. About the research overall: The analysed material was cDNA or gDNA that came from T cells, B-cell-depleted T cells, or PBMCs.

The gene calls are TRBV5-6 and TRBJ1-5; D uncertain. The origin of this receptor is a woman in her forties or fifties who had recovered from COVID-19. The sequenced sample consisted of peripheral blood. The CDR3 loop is CASSLSGHQPQHF. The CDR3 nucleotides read TGTGCCAGCAGCTTAAGCGGGCATCAGCCCCAGCATTTT.